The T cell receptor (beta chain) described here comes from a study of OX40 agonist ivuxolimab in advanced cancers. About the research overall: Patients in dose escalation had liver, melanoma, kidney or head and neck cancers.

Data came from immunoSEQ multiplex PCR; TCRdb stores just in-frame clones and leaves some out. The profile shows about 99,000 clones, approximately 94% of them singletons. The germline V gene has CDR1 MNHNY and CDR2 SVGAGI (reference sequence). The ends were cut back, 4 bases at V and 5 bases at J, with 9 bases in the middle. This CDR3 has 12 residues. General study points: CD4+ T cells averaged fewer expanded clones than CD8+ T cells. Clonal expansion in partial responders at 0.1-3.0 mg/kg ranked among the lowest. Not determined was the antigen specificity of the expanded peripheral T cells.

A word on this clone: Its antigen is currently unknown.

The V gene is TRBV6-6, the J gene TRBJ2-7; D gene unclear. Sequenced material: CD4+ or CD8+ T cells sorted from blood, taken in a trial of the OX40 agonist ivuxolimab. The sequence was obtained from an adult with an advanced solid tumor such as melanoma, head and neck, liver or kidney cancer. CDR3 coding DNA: TGTGCCAGCAGTTTGGTGCGGCACGAGCAGTACTTC. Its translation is CASSLVRHEQYF.